The table lists the clone carrying this T cell receptor beta chain with a count of one. Original handling: How many nucleated cells were present was estimated from reference gene primer amplification. Clones were sequenced by immunoSEQ multiplex PCR, and TCRdb holds only the in-frame ones, with some missing. Clone size and V and J calls were adopted from that table, with D and trimming inferred from the DNA. The sample carries hundreds of thousands of clones, approximately 88% recorded once. With 0 bases removed from V and 6 bases from J, the gap between germline ends came to 12 bases. Germline V gene sequence: CDR1 SGDLS, CDR2 YYNGEE. There are 15 residues in the CDR3. These data belong to a study of blood T cell repertoires in COVID-19. Looking at the study overall: There were acute and convalescent COVID-19 samples, and they came from the United States, Italy and Spain. PBMCs, B-cell-depleted T cells, or T cells provided the cDNA or gDNA that made up the material.

The material sequenced was peripheral blood. The chain uses TRBV9 and TRBJ1-4; the D gene is possibly TRBD1 (5 bases). The source of this sequence is a man aged 60 to 69 who had recovered from COVID-19. CDR3 nucleotides: TGTGCCAGCAGCGTAGGTAGGACATGGGATGAAAAACTGTTTTTT. Protein sequence: CASSVGRTWDEKLFF.